This entry lists 22 T cell receptor beta chains sequenced from one sample in a study of T cell repertoires in cytomegalovirus infection. Antigens for these TCRs are unknown. TCRdb used MiXCR to reprocess the reads, holding one entry per CDR3 protein. The repertoire holds around 710,000 distinct CDR3 sequences, with almost 30% as singletons. The specimen was cultured CD8+ T cells from PBMCs, collected from culture after CMV antigen stimulation. The receptors originated from a human donor in good health (CMV status not recorded). Some clones in this sample may be carry-over from other donors' samples.

The J gene is TRBJ2-7, the V gene TRBV20-1; D is uncertain. This CDR3 comprises 13 residues. CDR1 and CDR2 (germline): DFQATT, SNEGSKA (reference sequence). Trimming took 2 bases from V and 1 from J, leaving 9 bases between them. The DNA of the CDR3 is TGCAGTGCTAGAAACCTCCTTTCCTACGAGCAGTACTTC. Translated, it gives CSARNLLSYEQYF.

CDR3 nucleotides: TGTGCCAGCAGCGTAGCTACGACAGGGGGAGATCGGTCGAACACTGAAGCTTTCTTT. It is translated as CASSVATTGGDRSNTEAFF. This chain uses TRBV9 with TRBJ1-1; TRBD1 matches 9 bases. CDR1 and CDR2 from the germline V gene are SGDLS and YYNGEE. The CDR3 has 19 amino acids. The V and J ends lost 0 bases and 1 base, in that order; junction bases with no gene match: 13.

The genes are TRBV4-1 and TRBJ2-7, with 7 bases aligning to TRBD2. Germline CDR1 and CDR2: MGHRA and YSYEKL. V lost 4 bases to trimming and J lost 7 bases; unmatched junction nucleotides: 16. The CDR3 is 16 residues long. The CDR3 DNA follows: TGCGCCAGCAGCCCTGGGGACGAGCGGGGATTTTTTGAGCAGTACTTC. It yields the protein CASSPGDERGFFEQYF.

The rearrangement joins TRBV6-1 to TRBJ1-2; D gene ambiguous. V lost 3 bases and J lost 3, with 14 bases in between. Germline loops: CDR1 MNHNS, CDR2 SASEGT. The CDR3 is 15 amino acids. CDR3: CASSESPSGYYGYTF. The CDR3 region has the DNA TGTGCCAGCAGTGAGTCTCCTTCTGGGTACTATGGCTACACCTTC.

The sample holds many counts of this clonotype. This chain joins TRBV12-3 or TRBV12-4 and TRBJ1-2; the D is unclear. The CDR3 spans 13 residues. Trimming took 11 bases from V and 7 from J, leaving 20 bases between them. The CDR3 loop is CAASPGWIFGYTF. In DNA form, the CDR3 reads TGTGCCGCCAGCCCAGGTTGGATCTTTGGCTACACCTTC.

V usage is TRBV2 and J usage is TRBJ1-2, with 7 nucleotides matching TRBD1. Germline V gives CDR1 SNHLY, CDR2 FYNNEI. J lost 4 bases, V lost 2 bases, and 4 bases had no gene match. CDR3 length: 14 amino acids. CDR3 coding DNA: TGTGCCAGCAGTGAACCCGGGACAGCCTATGGCTACACCTTC. Translating it yields CASSEPGTAYGYTF.

In nucleotides, the CDR3 is TGTGCCAGCAGTCCTTCCGGGACCTCGGATTCAGAGACCCAGTACTTC. As protein: CASSPSGTSDSETQYF. The V call is TRBV27, the J call TRBJ2-5; tentatively, D is TRBD1 or TRBD2 (5 bases each). The CDR3 totals 16 residues. The germline V gene has CDR1 MNHEY and CDR2 SMNVEV (reference sequence). Trimming pared 5 bases from V and 4 bases from J, leaving 20 bases between.

CDR3 region: CASSTQDGEETQYF. DNA of the CDR3: TGTGCCAGCAGCACACAGGACGGTGAAGAGACCCAGTACTTC. The chain links TRBV7-9 to TRBJ2-5, with D perhaps matching TRBD1 (5 bases). Trimming took 5 bases from V and 3 from J, leaving 13 bases between them. Germline V CDR1 and CDR2: SEHNR, FQNEAQ (reference sequence). The CDR3 contains 14 residues.

CDR3 sequence (DNA): TGCGCCAGCTCTCTGTTTGTTGGGCAGCCGAACAATGAGCAGTTCTTC. It codes for CASSLFVGQPNNEQFF. The gene calls are TRBV5-1 and TRBJ2-1; D gene ambiguous. V lost 7 bases, J lost 5 bases, and 22 bases lay in between. The CDR3 runs to 16 residues. Germline lookup yields CDR1 SGHRS and CDR2 YFSETQ.

The chain recombines TRBV20-1 with TRBJ2-1; 8 bases fit TRBD1. The CDR3 length is 15 residues. Germline CDR1 reads DFQATT; CDR2 reads SNEGSKA (reference sequence). Unmatched junction bases numbered 7, after V lost 5 bases and J lost 1 base. The DNA of the CDR3 is TGCAGTGCTCGTGGACAGGGTGGGTCCTACAATGAGCAGTTCTTC. Its translation: CSARGQGGSYNEQFF.

The table lists this clonotype with a few counts. This chain uses TRBV7-9 with TRBJ2-1; TRBD2 matches 8 bases. The CDR3 consists of 15 residues. Germline V gene data show CDR1 as SEHNR and CDR2 as FQNEAQ (reference sequence). The trim removed 4 bases at V and 5 bases at J, leaving 7 bases unmatched. The CDR3 is CASSSQRGRHNEQFF. CDR3 nucleotides: TGTGCCAGCAGCTCTCAGCGGGGGAGACACAATGAGCAGTTCTTC.

This clonotype was seen a few times. The rearrangement links TRBV10-3 to TRBJ2-3; TRBD1 matches 9 bases. V was clipped by 6 bases and J by 2 bases; unmatched bases: 3. The CDR3 sequence is 14 residues long. Germline lookup yields CDR1 ENHRY and CDR2 SYGVKD. CDR3 in amino acids: CAIRGTGNTDTQYF. CDR3 nucleotide sequence: TGTGCCATCAGGGGGACAGGGAACACAGATACGCAGTATTTT.

This chain connects TRBV9 to TRBJ2-3; D gene uncertain. CDR1 and CDR2 from the germline V gene are SGDLS and YYNGEE. The CDR3 is 15 amino acids. The V and J ends lost 0 bases and 7 bases respectively, with 15 bases between them. DNA of the CDR3: TGTGCCAGCAGCGTAGAGGGCGTGGGCCCGAATACGCAGTATTTT. It encodes CASSVEGVGPNTQYF.

This clonotype was found many times. The V call is TRBV7-6, the J call TRBJ2-7, with TRBD2 matching 9 bases. Germline assignment: CDR1 SGHVS and CDR2 FNYEAQ. V gave up 1 base and J gave up 2 bases; unmatched junction bases: 9. This CDR3 contains 17 residues. CDR3: CASSLVSSGDSTYEQYV. In DNA form, the CDR3 reads TGTGCCAGCAGCTTAGTTTCTAGCGGGGACTCCACCTACGAGCAGTACGTC.

The V call is TRBV20-1, the J call TRBJ1-1; a weak D match, TRBD1 (6 bases). Trimming removed 6 bases at V and 0 bases at J, with 11 bases between. This CDR3 spans 13 amino acids. CDR1 is DFQATT and CDR2 is SNEGSKA in the germline V gene (reference sequence). The CDR3 region is CSALQGLNTEAFF. The CDR3 bases are TGCAGTGCCTTACAGGGACTGAACACTGAAGCTTTCTTT.

This clonotype showed up just a few times. V is TRBV6-1 and J is TRBJ2-1; tentatively, D is TRBD1 (5 bases). CDR3 length: 10 residues. CDR1 and CDR2 from the germline V gene are MNHNS and SASEGT. V lost 8 bases to trimming and J lost 8 bases, with 7 bases between them. CDR3 DNA sequence: TGTGCCAGCGGGGCGGATGAGCAGTTCTTC. Its protein is CASGADEQFF.

This clonotype was detected ten times or more. This sequence joins TRBV7-2 and TRBJ2-3; TRBD2 aligns across 14 bases. The CDR3 has 17 residues. Germline V gene data show CDR1 as SGHTA and CDR2 as FQGNSA. Germline trimming cut 5 bases from V and 2 bases from J; bases unmatched to any gene: 6. Written as DNA, the CDR3 is TGTGCCAGCAGCGAGGGACTAGCGGGGGTATTCACAGATACGCAGTATTTT. It translates to CASSEGLAGVFTDTQYF.

The V and J genes are TRBV28 and TRBJ2-1; D possibly corresponds to TRBD2 (5 bases). V was clipped by 6 bases and J by 9 bases, with 12 bases between them. Germline V CDR1 and CDR2: MDHEN, SYDVKM. The CDR3 loop spans 12 amino acids. CDR3 in DNA: TGTGCCAGCAGCCTGACTAAGCGTGAGCAGTTCTTC. Protein: CASSLTKREQFF.

This clonotype was observed a handful of times. CDR3 nucleotides: TGTGCCAGCAGTGATCGGACAGGGAATACCGGGGAGCTGTTTTTT. It codes for CASSDRTGNTGELFF. This rearrangement joins TRBV6-1 to TRBJ2-2, with 8 nucleotides matching TRBD1. This CDR3 contains 15 residues. Germline CDR1 MNHNS, CDR2 SASEGT. Trimming removed 3 bases from V and 5 bases from J; junction bases left unmatched: 5.

This clonotype appeared a few times. The chain joins TRBV10-3 to TRBJ2-2; TRBD2 matches at 8 bases. V was pared by 10 bases and J by 0 bases, with 7 bases of the junction left unmatched. In germline, CDR1 is ENHRY, CDR2 SYGVKD. The CDR3 totals 15 residues. Here the CDR3 DNA reads TGTGCCACCGGGAGGGGACTCTCGAACACCGGGGAGCTGTTTTTT. It specifies CATGRGLSNTGELFF.

The chain uses TRBV27 and TRBJ2-7, with D tentatively TRBD2 (5 bases). V gave up 6 bases and J gave up 6 bases, with 15 bases separating them. The CDR3 length is 13 residues. Germline V gene lookup returns CDR1 MNHEY and CDR2 SMNVEV (reference sequence). DNA for the CDR3: TGTGCCAGCAGCTCTATGGTGGAGGCCGAGCAGTACTTC. Protein: CASSSMVEAEQYF.

This clonotype has just a few counts. The gene calls are TRBV4-1 and TRBJ2-5, with D maybe TRBD2 (5 bases). The V gene's germline CDR1 is MGHRA and CDR2 YSYEKL. The CDR3 totals 14 residues. V shed 1 base and J shed 10 bases, with 16 bases lying between them. The CDR3 loop reads CASSQGGSPRDQYF. The CDR3 nucleotides read TGCGCCAGCAGCCAAGGGGGTAGCCCGAGGGACCAGTACTTC.